This TCR beta chain emerged from a study of shared clonotypes between healthy human individuals. Study-wide context: Donor ages ranged 18 to 49 years: a couple of women, a few men.

Germline assignment: CDR1 SNHLY and CDR2 FYNNEI. V dropped 11 bases and J dropped 1; count of bases not matched to a gene: 4. CDR3 length equals 13 residues. As for this clone: Its target is unknown.

The protocol was immunoSEQ multiplex PCR, while the TCRdb copy is restricted to in-frame clones and leaves out a portion. The repertoire includes over 850,000 clones, 78% of them detected once, and roughly 0.61% sits in the top ten. General study points: Estimated clonotype richness was generally higher in naive than memory subsets. The sharing of 4% to 5.5% of naive CD4 clonotypes was seen across a few donors.

The donors, all of them Caucasian adults, lived in Nashville, Tennessee. The sequence derives from a man aged 18 to 30 in good health. Some clones in this sample may be carry-over from other donors' samples. The chain links TRBV2 to TRBJ2-5, with 10 bases matching TRBD1. Sequences were obtained from memory CD4+ T cells from PBMCs. Regarding subset: CD45RA-negative fraction. DNA of the CDR3: TGTGCCTTAAGGGACAGGGGCCAAGAGACCCAGTACTTC. This codes for CALRDRGQETQYF.